One sample yielded the 7 T cell receptor beta chains listed below, sequenced in a study of cytomegalovirus exposure and HLA in healthy donors. In the PCR, 60 Vbeta and 13 Jbeta primers were used. Method: immunoSEQ multiplex PCR; TCRdb's copy keeps in-frame clones and lacks some. Counted here are tens of thousands of clones, around three quarters occurring once; the ten biggest clones make up over 1.1%. The sequencing sample was made of PBMCs. The receptors stem from a female donor in good health and CMV-seronegative.

The chain has TRBV4-3 and TRBJ1-2; D unresolved. This CDR3 comprises 15 residues. Germline-derived CDR1 and CDR2 are LGHNA and YSLEER. V lost 0 bases and J 8 bases, leaving 16 bases between the germline ends. The DNA of the CDR3 is TGCGCCAGCAGCCAAGACGCACCGCAGGTCGGCGGCTACACCTTC. Its translation is CASSQDAPQVGGYTF.

The chain uses TRBV29-1 and TRBJ2-3, with 8 nucleotides matching TRBD2. This CDR3 is 14 amino acids long. Trimming at V came to 6 bases and at J to 1 base, leaving 6 bases not matched to a gene. The germline gives CDR1 SQVTM, CDR2 ANQGSEA. As DNA, the CDR3 is TGCAGCGTCGGGGGGGGTTTAGGCACAGATACGCAGTATTTT. Its translation is CSVGGGLGTDTQYF.

The chain combines TRBV6-6 with TRBJ2-5; perhaps TRBD1 as D (6 bases). The germline V gene encodes CDR1 MNHNY and CDR2 SVGAGI (reference sequence). CDR3 length: 13 residues. Trimming shortened V by 4 bases and J by 6 bases, and 12 bases separated the two germline ends. The CDR3 nucleotides read TGTGCCAGCAGTTCGCCAGGGACAAAGACCCAGTACTTC. Its translation is CASSSPGTKTQYF.

This clone was detected a few times. The V and J genes are TRBV15 and TRBJ2-1, with a possible D match to TRBD2 (5 bases). V was pared by 7 bases and J by 3 bases, with 13 bases between. This CDR3 comprises 14 residues. The germline gives CDR1 LNHNV, CDR2 YYDKDF (reference sequence). CDR3 sequence reads: CATNTARGYNEQFF. The DNA for the CDR3 is TGTGCCACCAACACCGCCCGGGGCTACAATGAGCAGTTCTTC.

There are a few counts of this clone. The chain recombines TRBV7-8 with TRBJ2-1; TRBD2 matches 9 bases. The CDR3 has 14 residues. The V gene's germline CDR1 is SGHVS and CDR2 FQNEAQ. Trimming removed 5 bases from V and 8 bases from J; junction bases left unmatched: 7. CDR3 in amino acids: CASSPSGGSYEQFF. The CDR3 DNA sequence: TGTGCCAGCAGCCCAAGCGGGGGGTCGTATGAGCAGTTCTTC.

The genes are TRBV7-2 and TRBJ1-4; D not certain. From germline, CDR1 is SGHTA and CDR2 FQGNSA. V was trimmed by 5 bases and J by 8 bases, leaving 15 bases between them. CDR3 length: 14 residues. CDR3 DNA: TGTGCCAGCAGCCCCCCGGGCGGGAAGGAAAAACTGTTTTTT. Translated, it gives CASSPPGGKEKLFF. Full variable domain (outside the CDR3, taken from reference TRBV7-2 and TRBJ1-4): GAGVSQSPSNKVTEKGKDVELRCDPISGHTALYWYRQSLGQGLEFLIYFQGNSAPDKSGLPSDRFSAERTGGSVSTLTIQRTQQEDSAVYLCASSPPGGKEKLFFGSGTQLSVL.

This clone came up a few times. This chain uses TRBV19 with TRBJ1-1; D remains unclear. Trimming stripped 6 bases from V and 0 bases from J, with 14 bases between. Germline lookup yields CDR1 LNHDA and CDR2 SQIVND (reference sequence). This CDR3 region has 15 residues. CDR3 residues: CASSPQVGLNTEAFF. CDR3 nucleotides: TGTGCCAGTAGCCCCCAGGTGGGCTTGAACACTGAAGCTTTCTTT. Complete variable domain (other parts from reference TRBV19 and TRBJ1-1): DGGITQSPKYLFRKEGQNVTLSCEQNLNHDAMYWYRQDPGQGLRLIYYSQIVNDFQKGDIAEGYSVSREKKESFPLTVTSAQKNPTAFYLCASSPQVGLNTEAFFGQGTRLTVV.